The 11 T cell receptor beta chains below were found in one sample sequenced in a study of CD4 T cells in relation to SARS-CoV-2 and coronaviruses. These receptors' antigens are unknown. Profiled with immunoSEQ multiplex PCR; TCRdb holds only in-frame clones, not every one. The sample records around 20,000 clones, roughly 73% being singletons. Before the COVID-19 pandemic, during about 2011-2018, CD4+ T cells were taken from unexposed donors. CD4+ T cells were isolated from the cells after around 10 days of culture. Sequenced sample: CD4+ T cells from PBMCs, cultured in vitro. Receptors were obtained from a human donor in good health.

This clone came up once. The chain couples TRBV10-1 to TRBJ1-1; the D gene is possibly TRBD1 (6 bases). The CDR3 is made up of 14 amino acids. Germline CDR1 WNHNN, CDR2 SYGVQD (reference sequence). The V end was cut by 4 bases, the J end by 0 bases, with 9 bases between. For the CDR3, the DNA is TGCGCCAGCAGTGGGGACACTATGAACACTGAAGCTTTCTTT. Amino acids: CASSGDTMNTEAFF.

This clone has a handful of counts. The chain recombines TRBV5-6 with TRBJ1-6; D perhaps matches TRBD1 (5 bases). Deletions cut 2 bases from V and 7 bases from J, with 13 bases between. The CDR3 spans 15 residues. From germline, CDR1 is SGHDT and CDR2 YYEEEE. The CDR3 region is CASSLGPGPNSPLHF. Here the CDR3 DNA reads TGTGCCAGCAGCTTAGGGCCGGGGCCCAATTCACCCCTCCACTTT.

This clone appeared a few times. This rearrangement joins TRBV27 to TRBJ2-2; 12 nucleotides line up with TRBD2. The trim removed 4 bases at V and 3 bases at J, leaving 9 bases unmatched. The CDR3 has 18 amino acids. CDR1 and CDR2 (germline): MNHEY, SMNVEV (reference sequence). Here the CDR3 DNA reads TGTGCCAGCAGTTCTCGGAGACTAGCGGGAGCCTACACCGGGGAGCTGTTTTTT. Its protein product is CASSSRRLAGAYTGELFF.

The gene calls are TRBV12-3 or TRBV12-4 and TRBJ2-1; 7 nucleotides agree with TRBD2. The CDR3 has 13 residues. Germline trimming cut 6 bases from V and 5 bases from J; bases unmatched to any gene: 4. The CDR3 nucleotides are TGTGCCAGCAGACTTGGGACTAACAATGAGCAGTTCTTC. Its protein is CASRLGTNNEQFF.

The rearrangement links TRBV5-4 to TRBJ2-7; 10 nucleotides agree with TRBD2. With V trimmed by 4 bases and J by 8 bases, 15 bases remained unmatched. CDR1 and CDR2 from the germline V gene are SGHNT and YYREEE (reference sequence). The CDR3 has 16 residues. CDR3 nucleotides: TGTGCCAGCAGCGGACTAGCGGACCTTCCTTTGGAGCAGCAGTACTTC. It yields the protein CASSGLADLPLEQQYF.

The chain combines TRBV18 with TRBJ1-2; D is perhaps TRBD1 (5 bases). Per germline, CDR1 KGHSH and CDR2 LQKENI. CDR3 size: 17 residues. V was cut by 6 bases and J by 10 bases, with 30 bases left in between. As DNA, the CDR3 is TGTGCCAGCTCCCTAAACCCTACCTTCCGCGGACACATAACCTACACCTTC. This translates into CASSLNPTFRGHITYTF.

The chain carries TRBV28 and TRBJ2-3; D remains unclear. The CDR3 has 15 amino acids. Germline CDR1 and CDR2: MDHEN and SYDVKM. V was shortened by 1 base and J by 0 bases, with 8 bases between the two germline ends. The DNA for the CDR3 is TGTGCCAGCAGTTTATCAGGCCCTAGCACAGATACGCAGTATTTT. Its protein is CASSLSGPSTDTQYF.

CDR3 sequence reads: CASSQRDLGGFEQYF. The CDR3 DNA reads as TGTGCCAGCAGTCAAAGGGATCTGGGAGGCTTCGAGCAGTACTTC. The chain carries TRBV6-5 and TRBJ2-7; tentative D call: TRBD2 (6 bases). CDR3 length: 15 residues. Trimming removed 5 bases from V and 6 bases from J, with 20 bases in between. Germline CDR1 is MNHEY and CDR2 is SVGAGI.

The CDR3 spells CASSRSGEYQETQYF. CDR3 nucleotides: TGTGCCAGCAGCCGTTCGGGAGAGTACCAAGAGACCCAGTACTTC. This sequence joins TRBV3-1 (or the pseudogene TRBV3-2) and TRBJ2-5; D may be TRBD2 (6 bases). CDR1 and CDR2 (germline): LGHDT, YNNKEL (reference sequence). V lost 4 bases, J lost 0 bases, and 12 bases lay in between. This CDR3 spans 15 amino acids.

This clone was counted only a few times. This chain links TRBV7-8 with TRBJ1-6, with 7 nucleotides matching TRBD1. CDR3 length: 15 amino acids. Losses at the gene ends were 4 bases for V and 4 bases for J; bases not matched to a gene: 4. CDR1 and CDR2 from the germline V gene are SGHVS and FQNEAQ. This CDR3 reads CASSSGQIYNSPLHF. Here the CDR3 DNA reads TGTGCCAGCAGCTCGGGACAGATTTATAATTCACCCCTCCACTTT.

The chain is built from TRBV20-1 and TRBJ2-3, with D unclear. The CDR3 covers 14 residues. Per germline, CDR1 DFQATT and CDR2 SNEGSKA (reference sequence). The V gene lost 3 bases and the J gene lost 4 bases, with 14 bases spanning the gap. Here the CDR3 DNA reads TGCAGTGCTAGTTCTAGGGAAGTAGCAGATACGCAGTATTTT. This translates into CSASSREVADTQYF.